Each of the 8 T cell receptor beta chains below was sequenced from the same sample in a study of cytomegalovirus exposure and HLA in healthy donors. Both 60 Vbeta primers and 13 Jbeta primers went into the PCR. The table came from immunoSEQ multiplex PCR; TCRdb's copy has only in-frame clones and leaves some out. The data show under 90,000 clones, 75% seen once. Sequencing was performed on PBMCs. The receptors come from a man aged 40-49 years in good health and CMV-seronegative.

This chain uses TRBV6-5 with TRBJ1-1; 8 nucleotides match TRBD1. This CDR3 comprises 13 residues. The ends lost 5 bases at V and 10 bases at J; junction bases unmatched: 9. Germline V gives CDR1 MNHEY, CDR2 SVGAGI. The CDR3 loop reads CASSDAGGIGAFF. The CDR3 DNA sequence: TGTGCCAGCAGTGACGCAGGGGGCATTGGAGCTTTCTTT.

The V call is TRBV29-1, the J call TRBJ1-1; D is perhaps TRBD1 (6 bases). Per the germline V gene, CDR1 is SQVTM and CDR2 is ANQGSEA. The CDR3 has 14 amino acids. Deletions cut 3 bases from V and 0 bases from J, with 11 bases between. CDR3 DNA sequence: TGCAGCGTTGACCTGACAGGCTTGAACACTGAAGCTTTCTTT. This gives the protein CSVDLTGLNTEAFF.

The chain uses TRBV29-1 and TRBJ2-3; 13 bases align to TRBD2. The germline gives CDR1 SQVTM, CDR2 ANQGSEA. The trim removed 4 bases at V and 0 bases at J, leaving 4 bases unmatched. This CDR3 has 16 amino acids. CDR3 nucleotide sequence: TGCAGCGTTGGTAGGACTAGCGGGAGCAGCACAGATACGCAGTATTTT. This sequence encodes CSVGRTSGSSTDTQYF.

V gene TRBV9 combines with J gene TRBJ2-2, with a weak D call TRBD1 (6 bases). Germline V gene sequence: CDR1 SGDLS, CDR2 YYNGEE. The CDR3 extends over 15 amino acids. Trimming took 0 bases from V and 4 from J, leaving 10 bases between them. The CDR3 DNA reads TGTGCCAGCAGCGTAGTTACAGGGCGCACCGGGGAGCTGTTTTTT. Encoded protein: CASSVVTGRTGELFF.

The table lists this clone with a few counts. This chain connects TRBV25-1 to TRBJ2-1, with TRBD1 matching over 10 bases. V dropped 2 bases and J dropped 0; count of bases not matched to a gene: 7. Germline lookup yields CDR1 MGHDK and CDR2 SYGVNS. This CDR3 is 18 amino acids long. The chain's CDR3 is CASSEGWTGGASYNEQFF. In DNA form, the CDR3 reads TGTGCCAGCAGTGAAGGTTGGACAGGGGGGGCCTCCTACAATGAGCAGTTCTTC.

Written as DNA, the CDR3 is TGTGCCAGCAGCTTAGTGCGGAGCTCGGGCACCGGGGAGCTGTTTTTT. Translated, it gives CASSLVRSSGTGELFF. This chain uses TRBV7-3 with TRBJ2-2; D is unclear. Germline CDR1 and CDR2: SGHTA and FQGTGA. Trimming pared 2 bases from V and 4 bases from J, leaving 14 bases between. The CDR3 consists of 16 residues.

This rearrangement joins TRBV5-6 to TRBJ2-7; 7 nucleotides match TRBD1. From germline, CDR1 is SGHDT and CDR2 YYEEEE. The CDR3 length is 15 residues. V was pared by 3 bases and J by 5 bases, with 11 bases of the junction left unmatched. In DNA form, the CDR3 reads TGTGCCAGCAGCTCTAGAAGACAGGGATTCCACGAGCAGTACTTC. Its protein is CASSSRRQGFHEQYF.

The table lists this clone with a count of one. The rearrangement links TRBV5-1 to TRBJ2-1; TRBD1 matches 10 bases. After removal of 1 base from V and 3 bases from J, the junction contained 4 bases not matched to a gene. CDR3 length: 16 residues. The germline CDR1 and CDR2 sequences are SGHRS and YFSETQ. The CDR3 is CASSLTGDRGYNEQFF. CDR3 in DNA: TGCGCCAGCAGCTTGACGGGGGACAGGGGCTACAATGAGCAGTTCTTC.